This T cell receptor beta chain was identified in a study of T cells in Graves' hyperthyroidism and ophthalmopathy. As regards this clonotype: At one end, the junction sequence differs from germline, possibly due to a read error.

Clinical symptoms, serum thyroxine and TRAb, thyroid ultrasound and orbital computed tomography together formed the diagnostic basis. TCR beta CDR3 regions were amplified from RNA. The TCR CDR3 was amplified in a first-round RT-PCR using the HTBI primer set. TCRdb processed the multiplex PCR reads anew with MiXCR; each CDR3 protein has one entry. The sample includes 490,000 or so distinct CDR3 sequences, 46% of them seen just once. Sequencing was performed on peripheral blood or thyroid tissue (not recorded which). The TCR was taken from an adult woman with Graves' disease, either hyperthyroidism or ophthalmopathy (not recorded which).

The CDR3: CASSLTTALNEKLFF. CDR3 nucleotide sequence: TGTGCCAGCAGTTTAACGACAGCTCTTAATGAAAAACTGTTTTTT. The chain carries TRBV7-3 and TRBJ1-4, with D possibly TRBD1 on 5 matching bases. The CDR3 runs to 15 residues. CDR1 and CDR2 from the germline V gene are SGHTA and FQGTGA. Using reference TRBV7-3 and TRBJ1-4 for the parts outside the CDR3, the full variable domain is GAGVSQTPSNKVTEKGKYVELRCDPISGHTALYWYRQSLGQGPEFLIYFQGTGAADDSGLPNDRFFAVRPEGSVSTLKIQRTERGDSAVYLCASSLTTALNEKLFFGSGTQLSVL.